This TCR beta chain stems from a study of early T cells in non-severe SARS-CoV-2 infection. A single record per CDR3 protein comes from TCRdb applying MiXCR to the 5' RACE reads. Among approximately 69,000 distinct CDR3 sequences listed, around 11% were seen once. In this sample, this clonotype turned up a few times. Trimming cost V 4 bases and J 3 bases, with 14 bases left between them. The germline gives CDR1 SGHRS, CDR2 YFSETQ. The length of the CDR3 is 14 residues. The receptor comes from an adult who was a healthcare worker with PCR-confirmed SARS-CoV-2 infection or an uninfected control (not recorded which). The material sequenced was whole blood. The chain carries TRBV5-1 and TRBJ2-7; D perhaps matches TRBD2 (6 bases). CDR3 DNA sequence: TGCGCCAGCAGCAGGACGGGACTCCTCTACGAGCAGTACTTC. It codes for CASSRTGLLYEQYF.